This TCR beta chain was documented in a study of response to subunit inactivated influenza vaccine. The CDR3 has 16 residues. Germline V lookup: CDR1 SGHRS, CDR2 YFSETQ. J gave up 2 bases and V 4 bases, and 8 bases lay outside the gene matches. TCRdb itself ran the RT-PCR reads through MiXCR, one entry per CDR3 protein. The table includes roughly 570,000 distinct CDR3 sequences, less than 15% detected once. This clonotype has a count of ten or more. Its antigen is not known. Study-wide points: Few additional T cells are recruited per seasonal influenza vaccination, authors suggested.

The specimen was PBMCs from blood, collected approximately 12 days after vaccination. V and J are TRBV5-1 and TRBJ2-3; 9 bases are a match to TRBD2. This sequence originates from a man in his forties or fifties who received an inactivated influenza vaccine. The CDR3 bases are TGCGCCAGCAGCCCCGGGACTAGCAGCTCCACAGATACGCAGTATTTT. This codes for CASSPGTSSSTDTQYF.